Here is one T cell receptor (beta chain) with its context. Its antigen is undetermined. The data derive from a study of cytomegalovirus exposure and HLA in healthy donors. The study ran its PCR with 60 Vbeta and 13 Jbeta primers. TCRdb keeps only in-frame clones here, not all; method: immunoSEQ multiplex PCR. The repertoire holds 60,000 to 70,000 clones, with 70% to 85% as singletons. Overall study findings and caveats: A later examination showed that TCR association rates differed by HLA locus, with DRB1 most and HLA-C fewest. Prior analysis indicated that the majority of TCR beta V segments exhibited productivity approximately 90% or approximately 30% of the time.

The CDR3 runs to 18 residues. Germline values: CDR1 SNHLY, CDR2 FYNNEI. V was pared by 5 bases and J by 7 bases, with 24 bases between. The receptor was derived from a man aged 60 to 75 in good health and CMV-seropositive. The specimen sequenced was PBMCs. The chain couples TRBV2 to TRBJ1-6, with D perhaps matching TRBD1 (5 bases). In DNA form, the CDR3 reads TGTGCCAGCAGTTTAATTGGGGGGTTTACCCTCAGCAATTCACCCCTCCACTTT. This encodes CASSLIGGFTLSNSPLHF.